The 30 T cell receptor beta chains reported below all come from one sample, sequenced in a study of beta chain features in type 1 diabetes (dated by TCRdb to between 2018 and 2020). The library was generated by the immunoSEQ multiplex PCR assay. The entire amount of isolated RNA was reverse transcribed using the High Capacity cDNA Reverse Transcription Kit, so the sequenced TCRB transcripts were expressed ones. Imported from immuneACCESS, the table was reduced by TCRdb to in-frame sequences with V and J called. These copies leave out some clones; in studies compared against another copy, an unresolved V gene accounts for under half, and the cause of the remainder is not known. This sample is represented by 450,000 or so clones; about an eighth of them were singletons. The ten largest clones represent over 0.04% of the sample. The sequenced material came from naive CD4+ T cells from blood. Sample cell subset or site, as interpreted from the label and publication: true naive CD4+ T cells. The source of these receptors is a young woman in good health.

The chain uses TRBV2 and TRBJ1-6; a weak D match, TRBD1 (6 bases). CDR1 and CDR2 from the germline V gene are SNHLY and FYNNEI. Trimming stripped 5 bases from V and 9 bases from J, with 14 bases between. The CDR3 has 14 amino acids. The CDR3 DNA follows: TGTGCCAGCAGTCCGCGACAGGAGTCTTCACCCCTCCACTTT. Protein product: CASSPRQESSPLHF.

The chain has TRBV7-2 and TRBJ1-5; D not resolved. The germline gives CDR1 SGHTA, CDR2 FQGNSA. There are 12 residues in the CDR3. Trimming took off 2 bases at V and 5 bases at J, with 4 bases between the two ends. The CDR3 DNA reads as TGTGCCAGCAGCTTAATGGATCAGCCCCAGCATTTT. It is translated as CASSLMDQPQHF.

Only a few counts were recorded for this clone. This chain links TRBV7-6 with TRBJ1-6; possibly TRBD1 for D (6 bases). Germline CDR1 and CDR2: SGHVS and FNYEAQ. The CDR3 covers 14 residues. V lost 8 bases and J 9 bases, leaving 17 bases between the germline ends. The CDR3 nucleotides read TGTGCCAGCTCTCGGGGGCCAGGGAGTTCACCCCTCCACTTT. As protein: CASSRGPGSSPLHF.

The gene calls are TRBV25-1 and TRBJ2-3; TRBD2 aligns across 10 bases. This CDR3 has 12 residues. Trimming removed 5 bases from V and 12 bases from J; junction bases left unmatched: 5. Germline-derived CDR1 and CDR2 are MGHDK and SYGVNS. DNA of the CDR3: TGTGCCAGCAGTCCAACTAGCGGGAAACAGTATTTT. It specifies CASSPTSGKQYF.

V usage is TRBV7-9 and J usage is TRBJ1-1; 7 bases are shared with TRBD1. Germline-derived CDR1 and CDR2 are SEHNR and FQNEAQ (reference sequence). J gave up 3 bases and V 7 bases, and 5 bases lay outside the gene matches. This CDR3 contains 13 residues. In nucleotides, the CDR3 is TGTGCCAGCACCCTCCAGGGGGACACTGAAGCTTTCTTT. As protein: CASTLQGDTEAFF. Complete variable domain (other parts from reference TRBV7-9 and TRBJ1-1): DTGVSQNPRHKITKRGQNVTFRCDPISEHNRLYWYRQTLGQGPEFLTYFQNEAQLEKSRLLSDRFSAERPKGSFSTLEIQRTEQGDSAMYLCASTLQGDTEAFFGQGTRLTVV.

This clone was picked up a small number of times. The chain combines TRBV7-9 with TRBJ2-4; TRBD1 might be the D (6 bases). Trimming left V 5 bases short and J 0 bases short, with 14 bases between. The CDR3 consists of 16 residues. The germline gives CDR1 SEHNR, CDR2 FQNEAQ (reference sequence). The CDR3 DNA reads as TGTGCCAGCAGCCCGACAGGCACTCTAGCCAAAAACATTCAGTACTTC. This sequence encodes CASSPTGTLAKNIQYF.

This clone was counted at least ten times. The V and J genes are TRBV14 and TRBJ2-1; D may be TRBD1 (6 bases). V was pared by 0 bases and J by 1 base, with 10 bases between. This CDR3 has 16 residues. CDR1 SGHDN and CDR2 FVKESK come from the germline V gene. The CDR3 region has the DNA TGTGCCAGCAGCCAAGATTGGCAGGGGTCCTACAATGAGCAGTTCTTC. Its translation: CASSQDWQGSYNEQFF.

The chain links TRBV29-1 to TRBJ2-1, with 7 bases that match TRBD1. In germline, CDR1 is SQVTM, CDR2 ANQGSEA. After removal of 7 bases from V and 4 bases from J, the junction contained 1 base not matched to a gene. This CDR3 contains 11 residues. The CDR3 here is CSADRYNEQFF. The CDR3 DNA reads as TGCAGCGCGGACAGGTACAATGAGCAGTTCTTC.

This clone was seen only once. This sequence joins TRBV5-1 and TRBJ1-4; D perhaps matches TRBD1 (5 bases). Germline lookup yields CDR1 SGHRS and CDR2 YFSETQ. CDR3 length: 14 amino acids. The ends were cut back, 0 bases at V and 10 bases at J, with 13 bases in the middle. The DNA of the CDR3 is TGCGCCAGCAGCTTGGGAGGGGAATTGGGAAAACTGTTTTTT. Residues: CASSLGGELGKLFF.

The chain uses TRBV7-8 and TRBJ2-5; D may be TRBD1 (6 bases). This CDR3 has 11 residues. Trimming removed 3 bases at V and 9 bases at J, with 8 bases between. Germline CDR1 reads SGHVS; CDR2 reads FQNEAQ. The CDR3 sequence: CASSFPGAQYF. The CDR3 region has the DNA TGTGCCAGCAGCTTTCCAGGGGCCCAGTACTTC. The full variable domain, its missing parts supplied by reference TRBV7-8 and TRBJ2-5, is GAGVSQSPRYKVAKRGQDVALRCDPISGHVSLFWYQQALGQGPEFLTYFQNEAQLDKSGLPSDRFFAERPEGSVSTLKIQRTQQEDSAVYLCASSFPGAQYFGPGTRLLVL.

This clone was picked up a small number of times. The chain has TRBV9 and TRBJ2-2; D is uncertain. V gave up 2 bases and J gave up 5 bases, with 7 bases separating them. The CDR3 is made up of 13 amino acids. CDR1 and CDR2 from the germline V gene are SGDLS and YYNGEE. The CDR3 is CASSVISTGELFF. The CDR3 DNA sequence: TGTGCCAGCAGCGTTATCAGTACCGGGGAGCTGTTTTTT.

The table lists this clone with a few counts. The chain joins TRBV6-6 to TRBJ2-5, with TRBD2 as a possible D gene (5 bases). This CDR3 has 15 amino acids. V was shortened by 6 bases and J by 2 bases, with 16 bases between the two germline ends. Germline V gene data show CDR1 as MNHNY and CDR2 as SVGAGI (reference sequence). In nucleotides, the CDR3 is TGTGCCAGCAGCGCGGAGGCTACCAATCAAGAGACCCAGTACTTC. Translated: CASSAEATNQETQYF.

This clone turned up a few times. This rearrangement joins TRBV27 to TRBJ1-4, with 8 bases that match TRBD1. Germline CDR1 MNHEY, CDR2 SMNVEV (reference sequence). V lost 5 bases to trimming and J lost 5 bases; unmatched junction nucleotides: 7. The length of the CDR3 is 15 residues. The CDR3 nucleotides are TGTGCCAGCAGTCCCAGACAGGGGAACAATGAAAAACTGTTTTTT. Translating gives CASSPRQGNNEKLFF.

The V and J genes are TRBV4-2 and TRBJ2-1; 8 nucleotides agree with TRBD2. The V and J ends lost 2 bases and 2 bases, in that order; junction bases with no gene match: 5. Germline CDR1 reads LGHNA; CDR2 reads YNFKEQ. The CDR3 length is 16 residues. CDR3 sequence (DNA): TGTGCCAGCAGCCAAACTAGCGGCCTCACCTACAATGAGCAGTTCTTC. Its protein is CASSQTSGLTYNEQFF.

Notes on this clone: A much larger clone sits a single nucleotide away, making a read error possible. This sample also contains other DNA sequences that code for the same CDR3. The chain links TRBV7-2 to TRBJ2-3; the D is unclear. The CDR3 has 11 residues. V lost 1 base to trimming and J lost 6 bases, with 2 bases between them. Germline CDR1 SGHTA, CDR2 FQGNSA. DNA for the CDR3: TGTGCCAGCAGCTTAGTCGATACGCAGTATTTT. Residues: CASSLVDTQYF.

There are a few counts of this clone. The rearrangement uses TRBV5-1 and TRBJ1-5; D is ambiguous. Per germline, CDR1 SGHRS and CDR2 YFSETQ. This CDR3 is built from 11 residues. V was pared by 4 bases and J by 4 bases, with 3 bases between. CDR3 loop: CASSLNQPQHF. The CDR3 coding sequence is TGCGCCAGCAGCCTGAATCAGCCCCAGCATTTT.

The V and J genes are TRBV9 and TRBJ1-2, with D possibly TRBD1 on 5 matching bases. Trimming cost V 0 bases and J 8 bases, with 23 bases left between them. Germline CDR1 and CDR2: SGDLS and YYNGEE. The CDR3 is 17 residues long. The CDR3 loop reads CASSVVRRGRVYQGYTF. DNA of the CDR3: TGTGCCAGCAGCGTAGTCAGGAGGGGTAGGGTATATCAAGGCTACACCTTC.

This clone was picked up a small number of times. CDR3 sequence: CASSVPTSGMGEQYF. As DNA, the CDR3 is TGTGCCAGCAGCGTACCGACTAGCGGGATGGGTGAGCAGTACTTC. The V call is TRBV7-2, the J call TRBJ2-7, with 11 positions matching TRBD2. V lost 5 bases and J lost 7; bases outside the gene matches: 10. Germline assignment: CDR1 SGHTA and CDR2 FQGNSA. The CDR3 totals 15 residues.

This clone came up a few times. This chain joins TRBV28 and TRBJ1-4; 9 bases match TRBD1. V was pared by 5 bases and J by 7 bases, with 8 bases of the junction left unmatched. This CDR3 is built from 15 residues. Germline V gives CDR1 MDHEN, CDR2 SYDVKM. The CDR3 DNA sequence: TGTGCCAGCAGTCTCTCCGGGACAGGGAGTGAAAAACTGTTTTTT. Translated, it gives CASSLSGTGSEKLFF.

V gene TRBV4-3 combines with J gene TRBJ1-2; D remains unclear. In germline, CDR1 is LGHNA, CDR2 YSLEER. This CDR3 has 16 residues. V gave up 1 base and J gave up 8 bases, with 20 bases separating them. The CDR3 here is CASSQVLLVPLRGYTF. In DNA form, the CDR3 reads TGCGCCAGCAGCCAAGTTCTCCTAGTCCCATTGAGGGGCTACACCTTC.

There are a few counts of this clone. The J gene is TRBJ1-5, the V gene TRBV2, with D unresolved. The V end lost 1 base, the J end lost 4 bases, and 8 bases lay between the germline ends. The CDR3 length is 14 residues. Per the germline V gene, CDR1 is SNHLY and CDR2 is FYNNEI. The CDR3, as DNA: TGTGCCAGCAGTGAAGGACCTTTAAATCAGCCCCAGCATTTT. Its protein product is CASSEGPLNQPQHF.

This clone showed up just a few times. The V and J genes are TRBV10-2 and TRBJ2-2; D is uncertain. V was shortened by 7 bases and J by 9 bases, with 9 bases between the two germline ends. CDR1 is WSHSY and CDR2 is SAAADI in the germline V gene. This CDR3 spans 11 amino acids. The CDR3 protein is CASTELRELFF. DNA for the CDR3: TGCGCCAGCACTGAATTAAGGGAGCTGTTTTTT.

The rearrangement links TRBV4-2 to TRBJ1-1; 9 nucleotides match TRBD1. CDR1 is LGHNA and CDR2 is YNFKEQ in the germline V gene. V gave up 5 bases and J gave up 7 bases; unmatched junction bases: 11. CDR3 length equals 15 residues. CDR3 residues: CASSYDGTGYGEAFF. As DNA, the CDR3 is TGTGCCAGCAGCTACGACGGGACAGGGTATGGTGAAGCTTTCTTT.

As for this clone: Other DNA sequences in this specimen translate into the identical CDR3. The chain has TRBV20-1 and TRBJ2-7; TRBD2 is a possible D gene (5 bases). The CDR3 covers 11 residues. Germline lookup yields CDR1 DFQATT and CDR2 SNEGSKA (reference sequence). Trimming pared 6 bases from V and 3 bases from J, leaving 9 bases between. CDR3 sequence reads: CSAHRGYEQYF. The CDR3 nucleotides read TGCAGTGCCCACCGGGGCTACGAGCAGTACTTC.

The chain combines TRBV21-1 with TRBJ1-4; the table calls TRBD1, which could not be checked here. TRBV21-1 is shown as a pseudogene. There are 13 residues in the CDR3. The CDR3 DNA reads as TGTGCCAGCAGCAGTTGTTTGGGCGAGAAACTGTTTTTT. Encoded protein: CASSSCLGEKLFF.

This clone was observed at least ten times. The chain uses TRBV29-1 and TRBJ2-5, with D tentatively TRBD2 (6 bases). The CDR3 runs to 13 residues. V lost 8 bases and J lost 3, with 16 bases in between. Germline assignment: CDR1 SQVTM and CDR2 ANQGSEA. For the CDR3, the DNA is TGCAGCTGTGGGGGGTTGGCCAAAGAGACCCAGTACTTC. Translating it yields CSCGGLAKETQYF.

The rearrangement joins TRBV27 to TRBJ1-2; 9 nucleotides align to TRBD1. Trimming removed 5 bases from V and 1 base from J; junction bases left unmatched: 11. This CDR3 region has 17 residues. CDR1 is MNHEY and CDR2 is SMNVEV in the germline V gene (reference sequence). The CDR3 DNA follows: TGTGCCAGCAGTCCCGGGACAGGGACGCCCGATAACTATGGCTACACCTTC. The encoded protein is CASSPGTGTPDNYGYTF.

This clone was counted a few times. This rearrangement joins TRBV4-1 to TRBJ2-5, with 8 nucleotides matching TRBD2. V gave up 2 bases and J gave up 5 bases; unmatched junction bases: 7. CDR3 length equals 15 residues. From germline, CDR1 is MGHRA and CDR2 YSYEKL. DNA of the CDR3: TGCGCCAGCAGCCAACTGGGACTAGAAGTCGAGACCCAGTACTTC. Its translation: CASSQLGLEVETQYF.

This clone appeared a few times. The chain carries TRBV12-5 and TRBJ2-6; TRBD1 matches 7 bases. V trimming: 1 base; J trimming: 0 bases; junction bases outside the gene matches: 6. The CDR3 sequence is 18 residues long. Germline CDR1 LGHNT, CDR2 FRNRAP. CDR3 in amino acids: CASGLGTGRGSGANVLTF. Here the CDR3 DNA reads TGTGCTAGTGGTTTGGGGACAGGTCGCGGCTCTGGGGCCAACGTCCTGACTTTC.

The V and J genes are TRBV15 and TRBJ1-2, with a weak D call TRBD1 (5 bases). Trimming removed 0 bases at V and 7 bases at J, with 12 bases between. This CDR3 spans 14 amino acids. CDR1 and CDR2 (germline): LNHNV, YYDKDF (reference sequence). This CDR3 reads CATSRDRFQGGYTF. CDR3 DNA: TGTGCCACCAGCAGAGATCGGTTTCAGGGTGGCTACACCTTC. Together with reference TRBV15 and TRBJ1-2, the CDR3 gives the full variable domain: DAMVIQNPRYQVTQFGKPVTLSCSQTLNHNVMYWYQQKSSQAPKLLFHYYDKDFNNEADTPDNFQSRRPNTSFCFLDIRSPGLGDTAMYLCATSRDRFQGGYTFGSGTRLTVV.